This TCR beta chain was identified in a study of T-cell memory formation after mild COVID-19. Study-level information: For the most part, TCR clusters were specific to one donor.

Findings and limits, study-wide: SARS-CoV-2 specificity of second-wave clones peaking day 37 was unconfirmed. The study found balanced CD4/CD8 in clones contracting day 15 to 85 and a CD4+ lean in later expanders.

The CDR3 loop spans 16 amino acids. Per germline, CDR1 SNHLY and CDR2 FYNNEI. After removal of 7 bases from V and 0 bases from J, the junction contained 8 bases not matched to a gene. A single record per CDR3 protein comes from TCRdb applying MiXCR to the 5' RACE reads. This table holds about 13,000 distinct CDR3 sequences, approximately 12% found once. This clonotype was seen many times. Its antigen is not known. The specimen was PBMCs or a T cell subset sorted from them (not recorded which). This receptor was identified in an adult woman who had mild COVID-19 (a few samples of this study predate the infection). Cell type and time point are not known. The chain uses TRBV2 and TRBJ2-2, with 7 bases that match TRBD2. In DNA form, the CDR3 reads TGTGCCAGCACCGACCCCCTAGCGGCGAACACCGGGGAGCTGTTTTTT. This gives the protein CASTDPLAANTGELFF.